This T cell receptor (beta chain) was observed in a study of control samples from healthy donors and cancer patients (dated by TCRdb to 2018 to 2020). At the junction V is shortened by 2 bases and J by 1 base, with 12 bases in between. Reading the germline V gene gives CDR1 MDHEN and CDR2 SYDVKM. Counted from cysteine to phenylalanine, this CDR3 has 16 amino acids. Only the CDR3 region is kept as DNA, spanning 48 bases read in frame from base 1. A remark on this clone: Its recognized antigen is unknown. Qualities for individual bases were not recorded, and no much larger clone is one base off.

The library was prepared using the immunoSEQ multiplex PCR assay. TCRdb provides this immuneACCESS table in a form limited to in-frame rearrangements. Some clones are lacking; in checked studies, under half of them reflect an unresolved V gene, and why the rest are absent is not known. The sample table lists some 130,000 clones, approximately 92% of them with a count of one. The top ten constitute about 1.9% of the sample. The receptor was derived from a woman aged 50 to 65 in good health. The V and J genes are TRBV28 and TRBJ1-5; no D gene can be assigned with confidence. The sequencing sample was made of blood. The CDR3 protein: CASSLLPRLSNQPQHF. The nucleotide sequence reads as follows: TGTGCCAGCAGTTTACTCCCCAGATTAAGCAATCAGCCCCAGCATTTT.